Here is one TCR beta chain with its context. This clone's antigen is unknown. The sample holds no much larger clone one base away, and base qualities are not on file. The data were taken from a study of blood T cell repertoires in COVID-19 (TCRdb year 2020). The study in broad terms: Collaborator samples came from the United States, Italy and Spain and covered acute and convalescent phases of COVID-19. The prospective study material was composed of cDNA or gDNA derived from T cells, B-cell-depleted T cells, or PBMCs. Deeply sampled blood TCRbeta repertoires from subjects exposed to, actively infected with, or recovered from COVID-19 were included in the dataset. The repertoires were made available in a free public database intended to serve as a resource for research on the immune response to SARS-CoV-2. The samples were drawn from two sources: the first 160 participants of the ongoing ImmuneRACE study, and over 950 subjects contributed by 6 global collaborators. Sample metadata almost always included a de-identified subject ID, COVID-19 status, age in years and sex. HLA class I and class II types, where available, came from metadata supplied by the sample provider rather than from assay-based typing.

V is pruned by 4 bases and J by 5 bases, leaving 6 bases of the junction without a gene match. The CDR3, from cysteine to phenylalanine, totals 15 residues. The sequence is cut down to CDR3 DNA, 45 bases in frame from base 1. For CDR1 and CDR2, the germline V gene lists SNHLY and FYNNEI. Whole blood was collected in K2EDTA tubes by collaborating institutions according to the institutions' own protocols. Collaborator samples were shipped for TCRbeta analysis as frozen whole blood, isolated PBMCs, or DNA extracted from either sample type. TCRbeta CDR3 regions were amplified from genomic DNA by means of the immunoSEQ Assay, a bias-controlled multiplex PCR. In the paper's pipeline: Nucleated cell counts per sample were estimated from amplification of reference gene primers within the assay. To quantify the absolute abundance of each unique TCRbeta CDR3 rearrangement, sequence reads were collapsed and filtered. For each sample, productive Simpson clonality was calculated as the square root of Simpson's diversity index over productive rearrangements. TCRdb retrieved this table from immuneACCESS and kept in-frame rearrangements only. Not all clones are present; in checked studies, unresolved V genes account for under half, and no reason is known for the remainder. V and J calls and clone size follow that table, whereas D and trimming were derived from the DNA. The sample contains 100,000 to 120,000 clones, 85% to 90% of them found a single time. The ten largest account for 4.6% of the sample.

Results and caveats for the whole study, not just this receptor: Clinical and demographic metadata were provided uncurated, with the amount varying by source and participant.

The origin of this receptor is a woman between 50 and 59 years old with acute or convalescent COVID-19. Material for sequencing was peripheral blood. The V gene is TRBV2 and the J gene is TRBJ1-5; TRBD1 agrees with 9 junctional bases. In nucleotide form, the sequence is TGTGCCAGCAGTGCTACAGGGGGCGGCCATCAGCCCCAGCATTTT. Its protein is CASSATGGGHQPQHF.